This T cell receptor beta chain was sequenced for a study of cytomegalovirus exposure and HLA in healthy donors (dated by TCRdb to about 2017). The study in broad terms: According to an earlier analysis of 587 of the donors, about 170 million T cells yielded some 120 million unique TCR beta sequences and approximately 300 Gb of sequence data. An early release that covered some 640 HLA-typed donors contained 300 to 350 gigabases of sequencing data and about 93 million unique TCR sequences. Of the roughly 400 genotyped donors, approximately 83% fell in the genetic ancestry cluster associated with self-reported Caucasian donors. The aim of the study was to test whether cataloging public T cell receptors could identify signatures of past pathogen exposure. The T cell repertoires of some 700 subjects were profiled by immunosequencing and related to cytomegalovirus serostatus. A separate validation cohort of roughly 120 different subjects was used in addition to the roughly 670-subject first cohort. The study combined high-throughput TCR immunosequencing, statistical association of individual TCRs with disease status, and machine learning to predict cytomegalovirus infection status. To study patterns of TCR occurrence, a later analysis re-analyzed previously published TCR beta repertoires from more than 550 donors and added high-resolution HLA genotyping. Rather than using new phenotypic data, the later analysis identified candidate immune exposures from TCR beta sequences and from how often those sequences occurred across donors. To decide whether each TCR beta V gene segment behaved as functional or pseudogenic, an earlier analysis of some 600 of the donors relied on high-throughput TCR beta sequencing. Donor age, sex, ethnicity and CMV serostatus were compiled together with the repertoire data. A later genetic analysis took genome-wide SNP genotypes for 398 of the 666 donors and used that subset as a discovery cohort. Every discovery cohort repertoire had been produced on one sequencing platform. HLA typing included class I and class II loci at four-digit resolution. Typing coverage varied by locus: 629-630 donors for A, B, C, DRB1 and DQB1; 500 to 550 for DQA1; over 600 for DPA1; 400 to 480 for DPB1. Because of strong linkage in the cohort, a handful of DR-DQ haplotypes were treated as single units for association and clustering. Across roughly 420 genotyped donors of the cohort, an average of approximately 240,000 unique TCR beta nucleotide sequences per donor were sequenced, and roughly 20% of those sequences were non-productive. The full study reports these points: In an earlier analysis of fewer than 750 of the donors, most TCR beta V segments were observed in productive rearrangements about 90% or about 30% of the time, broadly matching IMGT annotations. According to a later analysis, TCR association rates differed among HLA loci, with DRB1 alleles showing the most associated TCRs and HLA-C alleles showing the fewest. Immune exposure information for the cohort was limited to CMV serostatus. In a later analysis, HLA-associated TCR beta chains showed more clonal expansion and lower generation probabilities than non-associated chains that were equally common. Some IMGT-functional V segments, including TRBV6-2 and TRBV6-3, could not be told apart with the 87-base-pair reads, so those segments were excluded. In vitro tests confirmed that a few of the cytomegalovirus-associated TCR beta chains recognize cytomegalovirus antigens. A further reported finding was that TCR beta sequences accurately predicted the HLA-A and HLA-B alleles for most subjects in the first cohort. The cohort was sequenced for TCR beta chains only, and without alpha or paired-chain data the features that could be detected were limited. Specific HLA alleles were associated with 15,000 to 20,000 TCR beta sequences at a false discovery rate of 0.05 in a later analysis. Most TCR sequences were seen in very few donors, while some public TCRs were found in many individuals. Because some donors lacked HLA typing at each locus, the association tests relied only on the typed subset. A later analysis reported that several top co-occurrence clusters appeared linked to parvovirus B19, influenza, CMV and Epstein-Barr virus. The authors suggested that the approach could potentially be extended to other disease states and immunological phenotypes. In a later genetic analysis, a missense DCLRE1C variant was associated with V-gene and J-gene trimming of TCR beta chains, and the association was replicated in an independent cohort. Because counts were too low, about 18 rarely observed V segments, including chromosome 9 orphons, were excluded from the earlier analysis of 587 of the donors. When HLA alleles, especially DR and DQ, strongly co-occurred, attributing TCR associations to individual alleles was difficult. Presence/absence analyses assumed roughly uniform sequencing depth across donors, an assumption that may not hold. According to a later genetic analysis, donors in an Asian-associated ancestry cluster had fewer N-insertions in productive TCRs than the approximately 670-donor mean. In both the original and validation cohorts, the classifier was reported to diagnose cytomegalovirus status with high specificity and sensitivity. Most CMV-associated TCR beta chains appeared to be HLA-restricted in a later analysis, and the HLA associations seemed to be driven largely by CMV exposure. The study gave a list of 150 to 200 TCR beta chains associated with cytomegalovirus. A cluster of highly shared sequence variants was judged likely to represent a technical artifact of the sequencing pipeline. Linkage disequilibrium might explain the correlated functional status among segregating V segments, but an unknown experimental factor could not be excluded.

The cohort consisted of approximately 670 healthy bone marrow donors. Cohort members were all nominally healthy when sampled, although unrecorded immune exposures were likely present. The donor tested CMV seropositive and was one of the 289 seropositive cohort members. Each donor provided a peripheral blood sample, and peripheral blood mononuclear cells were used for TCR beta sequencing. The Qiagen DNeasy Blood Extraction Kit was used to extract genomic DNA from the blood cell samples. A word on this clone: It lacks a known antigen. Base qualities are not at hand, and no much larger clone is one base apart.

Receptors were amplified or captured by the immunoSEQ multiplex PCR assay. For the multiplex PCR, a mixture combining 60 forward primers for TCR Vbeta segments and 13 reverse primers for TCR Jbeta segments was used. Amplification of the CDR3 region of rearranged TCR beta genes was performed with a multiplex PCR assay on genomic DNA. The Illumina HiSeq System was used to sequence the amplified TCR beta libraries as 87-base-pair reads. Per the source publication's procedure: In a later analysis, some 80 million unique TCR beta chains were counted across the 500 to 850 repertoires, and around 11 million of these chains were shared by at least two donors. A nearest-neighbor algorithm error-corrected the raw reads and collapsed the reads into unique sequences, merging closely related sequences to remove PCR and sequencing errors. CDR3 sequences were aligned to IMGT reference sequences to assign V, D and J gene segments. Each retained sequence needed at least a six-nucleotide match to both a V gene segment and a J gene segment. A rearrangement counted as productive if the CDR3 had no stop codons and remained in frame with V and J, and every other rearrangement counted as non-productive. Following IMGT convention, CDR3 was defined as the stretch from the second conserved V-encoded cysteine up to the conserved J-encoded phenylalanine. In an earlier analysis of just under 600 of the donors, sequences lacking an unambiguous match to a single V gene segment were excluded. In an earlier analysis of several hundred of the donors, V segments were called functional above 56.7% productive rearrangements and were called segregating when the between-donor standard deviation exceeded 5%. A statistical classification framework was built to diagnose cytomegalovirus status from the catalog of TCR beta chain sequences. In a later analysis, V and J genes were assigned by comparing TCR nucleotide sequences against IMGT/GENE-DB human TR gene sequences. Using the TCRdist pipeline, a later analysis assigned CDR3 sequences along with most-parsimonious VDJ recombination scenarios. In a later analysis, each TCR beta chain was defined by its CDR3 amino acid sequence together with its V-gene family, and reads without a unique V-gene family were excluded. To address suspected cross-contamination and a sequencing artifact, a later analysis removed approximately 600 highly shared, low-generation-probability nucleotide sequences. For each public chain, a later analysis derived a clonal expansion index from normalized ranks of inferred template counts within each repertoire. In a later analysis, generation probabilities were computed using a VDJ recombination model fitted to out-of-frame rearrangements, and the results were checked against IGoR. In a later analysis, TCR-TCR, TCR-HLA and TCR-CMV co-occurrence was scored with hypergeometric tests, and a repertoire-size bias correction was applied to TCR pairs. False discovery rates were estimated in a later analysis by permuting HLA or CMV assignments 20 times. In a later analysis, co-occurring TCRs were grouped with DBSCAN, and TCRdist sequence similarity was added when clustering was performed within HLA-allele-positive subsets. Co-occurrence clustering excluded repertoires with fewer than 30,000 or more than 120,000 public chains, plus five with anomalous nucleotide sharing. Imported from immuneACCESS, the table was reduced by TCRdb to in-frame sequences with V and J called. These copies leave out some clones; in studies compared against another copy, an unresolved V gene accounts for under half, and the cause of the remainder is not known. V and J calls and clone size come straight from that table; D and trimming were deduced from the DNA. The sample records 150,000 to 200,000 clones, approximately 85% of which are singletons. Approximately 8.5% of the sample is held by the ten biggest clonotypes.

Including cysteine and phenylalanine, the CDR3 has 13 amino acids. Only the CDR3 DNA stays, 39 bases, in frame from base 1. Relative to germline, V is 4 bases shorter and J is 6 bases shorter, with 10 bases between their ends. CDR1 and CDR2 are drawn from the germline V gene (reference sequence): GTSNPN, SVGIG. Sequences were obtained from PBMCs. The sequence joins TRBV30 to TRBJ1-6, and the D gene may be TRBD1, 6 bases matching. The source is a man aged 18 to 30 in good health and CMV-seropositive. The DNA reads TGTGCCTGGACGACAGGCCTTAATTCACCCCTCCACTTT. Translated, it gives CAWTTGLNSPLHF.